This paragraph covers one TCR beta chain sequence. It lacks a known antigen. Base qualities are not provided; no much larger clone lies one nucleotide away. Library preparation was by PCR. TCRdb lists the instrument as Illumina HiSeq 2500. TCR library preparation used molecular barcoding, with unique molecular identifiers applied to normalize quantification of the TCRbeta repertoire. The public reads were reprocessed in TCRdb via fastp at Q25 and MiXCR, keeping in-frame beta chains. Merged by CDR3 protein, the rows form single entries marked with the most common genes and DNA. This sample has 500,000 to 650,000 distinct CDR3 sequences in its table, and 10% to 12% of those were observed once. The ten biggest clones cover roughly 15% of the sample. These data are taken from a study of T-cell reconstitution after alpha-beta-depleted transplantation in children (dated by TCRdb to between 2015 and 2016). Study-wide context: Using TCR repertoire profiling, the study quantitatively followed how T-cell immune reconstitution unfolded in children after TCRalphabeta/CD19-depleted allogeneic hematopoietic cell transplantation. Paper-wide results and their limitations: About two months after transplant, the apparently early recovery of alphabetaT-cell counts reportedly depended on just several hundred clones that had expanded rapidly and came from non-depleted graft cells. Over subsequent months, a decline in hyperexpanded clone frequencies was noted, and after one year, T-cell counts and TCRbeta diversity were mostly ascribed to newly produced T cells. In some patients, the high TCRbeta diversity seen at day 60 was put down to recipient T cells and intrathymic progenitors that had survived conditioning.

The junction carries 16 bases between V and J, which are trimmed by 3 bases and 1 base respectively. Looking up the germline V gene yields CDR1 KGHSH and CDR2 LQKENI. Taken from cysteine to phenylalanine, the CDR3 has 18 residues. Only the CDR3 DNA is retained, 54 bases long and in frame from the first base. The treatment or condition label, as the study defines it: allogeneic hematopoietic cell transplantation with graft depleted of TCRalphabeta T cells and CD19 B cells. The children who served as transplant recipients had been given grafts of TCRalphabeta/CD19-depleted allogeneic hematopoietic cells.

The receptor's source is a female patient aged 2-10 years who had a stem cell transplant for aplastic anemia, so the T cells may come from the graft donor. Sequences were derived from PBMCs, mostly from graft donor cells, sampled 180 days after TCRalphabeta/CD19-depleted stem cell transplant. Recombination connected TRBV18 to TRBJ2-6, with the identity of the D gene unclear. CDR3 reads: CASSPTSPQGSGANVLTF. The nucleotide sequence is given as TGTGCCAGCTCACCTACTTCACCTCAAGGGTCTGGGGCCAACGTCCTGACTTTC.